This T cell receptor beta chain emerged from a study of T cells expressing NK-cell markers. Study results and limitations: Of the CD8+ T cells in more than five donors, about 1.0-7.5% belonged to dominant NKG2C+ clonotypes. It is unclear if expanded NKG2C-expressing clones target HCMV antigens.

Regarding this clonotype: The antigen is not known.

Germline values: CDR1 MGHDK, CDR2 SYGVNS. The CDR3 extends over 13 amino acids. UMIs were included in TCR beta cDNA generated by 5'RACE template switching. TCRdb processed the 5' RACE reads again and assigns one entry to each CDR3 protein, with no DNA. The sample features about 450,000 distinct CDR3 sequences, with roughly 7.2% in its top ten. The sequence was collected from a woman between 18 and 75 years old in good health. Sequencing input: blood T cells: a sorted CD56 or NKG2C T cell subset, CD4+ or CD8+ T cells, or bulk PBMC T cells (not recorded which). The chain joins TRBV25-1 to TRBJ2-5; the D call of TRBD1 rests on TCRdb alone, since no DNA is present to check it. The CDR3 sequence is CASSRLPGETQYF.